The 30 T cell receptor beta chains below come from one sample, sequenced in a study of human T cells and chemical hapten exposure. MiXCR, run by TCRdb on the RACE reads, gives a single entry per CDR3 protein. The data show under 130,000 distinct CDR3 sequences, with 8% to 13% seen just once and around 3.6% held by the top ten. Stated time point: patch test 1, 2 weeks after DPC sensitization. Treatment defined: therapeutic diphenylcyclopropenone sensitization with weekly scalp DPC. Sequencing used whole blood, obtained in connection with sensitization to the hapten diphenylcyclopropenone (DPC). These receptors all come from a middle-aged woman with alopecia areata. Some clones in this sample may be carry-over from other donors' samples.

The table lists this clonotype with a few counts. This rearrangement joins TRBV7-2 to TRBJ1-5, with D possibly matching TRBD1 (6 bases). Trimming took off 5 bases at V and 2 bases at J, with 10 bases between the two ends. The CDR3 sequence is 14 residues long. Per the germline V gene, CDR1 is SGHTA and CDR2 is FQGNSA. CDR3 nucleotide sequence: TGTGCCAGCAGCCTCGGGGGGCGCAATCAGCCCCAGCATTTT. It is translated as CASSLGGRNQPQHF.

There are a few counts of this clonotype. DNA of the CDR3: TGTGCCAGCAGCGCCCCTAGCGGGAGAGAGACCCAGTACTTC. Amino acids: CASSAPSGRETQYF. V gene TRBV2 combines with J gene TRBJ2-5; the match to TRBD2 covers 10 bases. The germline CDR1 and CDR2 sequences are SNHLY and FYNNEI. The CDR3 spans 14 residues. V lost 6 bases, J lost 4 bases, and 5 bases stayed unmatched.

V and J are TRBV6-1 and TRBJ2-1, with TRBD2 matching 8 bases. CDR3 length equals 15 residues. The trim removed 4 bases at V and 4 bases at J, leaving 6 bases unmatched. CDR1 is MNHNS and CDR2 is SASEGT in the germline V gene. CDR3 amino acids: CASSGPGLGYNEQFF. CDR3 DNA sequence: TGTGCCAGCAGTGGGCCGGGACTAGGGTACAATGAGCAGTTCTTC.

This clonotype was picked up a small number of times. The V gene is TRBV9, the J gene TRBJ1-2; perhaps TRBD1 as D (5 bases). The germline gives CDR1 SGDLS, CDR2 YYNGEE. This CDR3 comprises 15 residues. Trimming took 1 base from V and 4 from J, leaving 14 bases between them. CDR3 region: CASSVSTGVGYGYTF. DNA for the CDR3: TGTGCCAGCAGCGTATCTACAGGAGTTGGCTATGGCTACACCTTC. The variable domain in full, completed from reference TRBV9 and TRBJ1-2, reads DSGVTQTPKHLITATGQRVTLRCSPRSGDLSVYWYQQSLDQGLQFLIQYYNGEERAKGNILERFSAQQFPDLHSELNLSSLELGDSALYFCASSVSTGVGYGYTFGSGTRLTVV.

This clonotype was observed a handful of times. This chain connects TRBV6-2 or TRBV6-3 to TRBJ2-7; tentative D call: TRBD1 (6 bases). CDR1 and CDR2 (germline): MNHEY, SVGEGT. The CDR3 has 12 residues. Trimming left V 6 bases short and J 4 bases short, with 10 bases between. The CDR3 DNA reads as TGTGCCAGCAGCCAACAGGGATACGAGCAGTACTTC. This codes for CASSQQGYEQYF.

This clonotype has at least ten counts. The CDR3 bases are TGTGCCAGCAGTTACTCGATGGGTCTAGCGGGGGGCTCCTACAATGAGCAGTTCTTC. Protein: CASSYSMGLAGGSYNEQFF. The rearrangement links TRBV6-2 or TRBV6-3 to TRBJ2-1; 11 bases are a match to TRBD2. The CDR3 spans 19 residues. Per the germline V gene, CDR1 is MNHEY and CDR2 is SVGEGT. Unmatched junction bases numbered 7, after V lost 0 bases and J lost 0 bases.

This clonotype was recorded at least ten times. DNA for the CDR3: TGTGCCACCAGCAGAGAGGGTCCCGGGTTTGACACCGGGGAGCTGTTTTTT. The encoded protein is CATSREGPGFDTGELFF. The chain combines TRBV15 with TRBJ2-2; unclear D gene. CDR3 length: 17 amino acids. Germline V gives CDR1 LNHNV, CDR2 YYDKDF (reference sequence). The V and J ends lost 0 bases and 3 bases respectively, with 14 bases between them.

V is TRBV5-6 and J is TRBJ2-1; possible D gene TRBD1, 5 bases. The CDR3 spans 13 residues. Trimming cost V 6 bases and J 8 bases, with 15 bases left between them. Germline V gives CDR1 SGHDT, CDR2 YYEEEE. The CDR3 coding sequence is TGTGCCAGCACCCGGACATCTGGGGATGAGCAGTTCTTC. It translates to CASTRTSGDEQFF. Using reference TRBV5-6 and TRBJ2-1 for the parts outside the CDR3, the full variable domain is DAGVTQSPTHLIKTRGQQVTLRCSPKSGHDTVSWYQQALGQGPQFIFQYYEEEERQRGNFPDRFSGHQFPNYSSELNVNALLLGDSALYLCASTRTSGDEQFFGPGTRLTVL.

This clonotype was counted at least ten times. This chain links TRBV12-3 or TRBV12-4 with TRBJ2-3, with TRBD1 matching over 8 bases. This CDR3 has 14 amino acids. V trimming: 8 bases; J trimming: 3 bases; junction bases outside the gene matches: 7. CDR3 sequence: CASRLGQGTDTQYF. As DNA, the CDR3 is TGTGCCAGCCGCTTAGGACAGGGAACAGATACGCAGTATTTT.

CDR3 bases: TGTGCCAGTAGTACCGGAGAGGGGACAGTCTACGAGCAGTACTTC. It codes for CASSTGEGTVYEQYF. The chain combines TRBV19 with TRBJ2-7, with 7 positions matching TRBD1. Unmatched junction bases numbered 9, after V lost 4 bases and J lost 3 bases. The germline gives CDR1 LNHDA, CDR2 SQIVND (reference sequence). The CDR3 runs 15 residues.

There are many counts of this clonotype. V gene TRBV6-5 combines with J gene TRBJ2-5; 11 bases agree with TRBD1. In germline, CDR1 is MNHEY, CDR2 SVGAGI. The CDR3 consists of 16 residues. With 2 bases clipped from V and 5 bases from J, the junction kept 7 bases outside the gene matches. CDR3 coding DNA: TGTGCCAGCAGTTACCGCGGACAGGGGGCCGGTGAGACCCAGTACTTC. Amino acids: CASSYRGQGAGETQYF.

This clonotype has a count of ten or more. This rearrangement joins TRBV19 to TRBJ2-3; weak D call: TRBD2 (6 bases). V lost 7 bases and J 3 bases, leaving 8 bases between the germline ends. The germline V gene encodes CDR1 LNHDA and CDR2 SQIVND (reference sequence). The CDR3 spans 12 residues. CDR3 protein: CASTSDTDTQYF. The CDR3 nucleotides read TGTGCCAGTACTAGCGATACAGATACGCAGTATTTT.

V is TRBV7-9 and J is TRBJ1-1, with D uncertain. The CDR3 spans 14 residues. The germline gives CDR1 SEHNR, CDR2 FQNEAQ (reference sequence). The V gene lost 2 bases and the J gene lost 1 base, with 8 bases spanning the gap. CDR3: CASSLWEPNTEAFF. In DNA, the CDR3 is TGTGCCAGCAGCTTATGGGAACCGAACACTGAAGCTTTCTTT.

This clonotype appeared a few times. The rearrangement uses TRBV5-4 and TRBJ2-2; 9 positions agree with TRBD2. CDR1 is SGHNT, CDR2 YYREEE, per germline (reference sequence). V shed 1 base and J 5 bases; nucleotides not matched to a gene: 6. The CDR3 totals 16 residues. CDR3 sequence: CASSLLRTSVTGELFF. The CDR3 DNA is TGTGCCAGCAGCTTGCTCCGGACTAGCGTTACCGGGGAGCTGTTTTTT.

This clonotype was seen a handful of times. The J gene is TRBJ2-2, the V gene TRBV12-3 or TRBV12-4; no reliable D call. The CDR3 length is 18 residues. The germline V and J ends were trimmed by 3 bases and 3 bases, with 20 bases remaining between them. The CDR3 reads CASSFRNAPALHTGELFF. The CDR3, as DNA: TGTGCCAGCAGTTTCCGAAATGCGCCAGCGCTTCACACCGGGGAGCTGTTTTTT.

In its sample, this clonotype was seen many times. The gene calls are TRBV20-1 and TRBJ1-3, with a possible D match to TRBD1 (6 bases). The CDR3 runs to 12 residues. CDR1 DFQATT and CDR2 SNEGSKA come from the germline V gene (reference sequence). Trimming shortened V by 6 bases and J by 9 bases, and 15 bases separated the two germline ends. The CDR3 DNA reads TGCAGTGCCGCTCAGGGGACACGCACCATATATTTT. This encodes CSAAQGTRTIYF.

Ten or more counts support this clonotype. The chain employs TRBV4-2 and TRBJ2-4; D may be TRBD1 (5 bases). The CDR3 is made up of 20 amino acids. With 4 bases removed from V and 0 bases from J, the gap between germline ends came to 25 bases. The V gene's germline CDR1 is LGHNA and CDR2 YNFKEQ. The CDR3 protein is CASSPGWQGTPDLAKNIQYF. CDR3 nucleotides: TGTGCCAGCAGCCCTGGGTGGCAGGGCACACCCGACCTAGCCAAAAACATTCAGTACTTC.

This clonotype was counted a few times. The rearrangement links TRBV6-2 or TRBV6-3 to TRBJ2-1; 9 bases match TRBD2. From germline, CDR1 is MNHEY and CDR2 SVGEGT. With 6 bases clipped from V and 1 base from J, the junction kept 7 bases outside the gene matches. The length of the CDR3 is 16 residues. The CDR3 region has the DNA TGTGCCAGCAGCACGGAGCGGGAGGCATCCTACAATGAGCAGTTCTTC. As protein: CASSTEREASYNEQFF.

Ten or more counts support this clonotype. The rearrangement joins TRBV2 to TRBJ2-3; D perhaps matches TRBD1 (6 bases). With 6 bases removed from V and 6 bases from J, the gap between germline ends came to 22 bases. There are 16 residues in the CDR3. Per the germline V gene, CDR1 is SNHLY and CDR2 is FYNNEI. Here the CDR3 DNA reads TGTGCCAGCAGGAGAACCGGGACAAACATAGGGGATACGCAGTATTTT. Its protein product is CASRRTGTNIGDTQYF.

This clonotype has only a few counts. Being one base from a much bigger clone, this may be a read error. The chain uses TRBV19 and TRBJ1-1; D is unresolved. Germline lookup yields CDR1 LNHDA and CDR2 SQIVND (reference sequence). This CDR3 has 11 amino acids. The V and J ends lost 5 bases and 1 base respectively, with 2 bases between them. The chain's CDR3 is CASSENTEAFF. CDR3 DNA sequence: TGTGCCAGTAGTGAGAACACTGAAGCTTTCTTT.

The chain joins TRBV6-4 to TRBJ2-2; D ambiguous. Trimming removed 2 bases at V and 5 bases at J, with 9 bases between. CDR1 is MRHNA and CDR2 is SNTAGT in the germline V gene. This CDR3 contains 14 residues. In DNA, the CDR3 is TGTGCCAGCAGTGACGGTCTTGCGACCGGGGAGCTGTTTTTT. Protein: CASSDGLATGELFF.

V is TRBV29-1 and J is TRBJ2-5, with 9 nucleotides matching TRBD1. With V trimmed by 6 bases and J by 4 bases, 12 bases remained unmatched. The length of the CDR3 is 15 residues. Germline V CDR1 and CDR2: SQVTM, ANQGSEA. In nucleotides, the CDR3 is TGCAGCGTCGGAAGGCCAGACAGGGGGGGAGAGACCCAGTACTTC. Protein: CSVGRPDRGGETQYF.

This clonotype was recorded a few times. This chain joins TRBV7-2 and TRBJ2-3, with D perhaps TRBD1 (5 bases). Trimming cost V 2 bases and J 2 bases, with 14 bases left between them. This CDR3 has 16 residues. The germline CDR1 and CDR2 sequences are SGHTA and FQGNSA. This chain's CDR3 is CASSLRVGANTDTQYF. DNA of the CDR3: TGTGCCAGCAGCTTACGTGTAGGGGCCAACACAGATACGCAGTATTTT.

This clonotype was seen a few times. The chain recombines TRBV6-6 with TRBJ2-3, with 11 bases matching TRBD2. The length of the CDR3 is 15 residues. The V segment lost 6 bases and the J segment 3 bases; nucleotides outside the gene matches: 5. The germline CDR1 and CDR2 sequences are MNHNY and SVGAGI (reference sequence). The CDR3 DNA follows: TGTGCCAGCAGACCCCTAGCGGGGGGTACAGATACGCAGTATTTT. Translation gives CASRPLAGGTDTQYF.

This chain uses TRBV3-1 with TRBJ2-2; 9 bases map to TRBD1. V was pared by 4 bases and J by 6 bases, with 6 bases of the junction left unmatched. The CDR3 is 15 amino acids. The germline CDR1 and CDR2 sequences are LGHDT and YNNKEL (reference sequence). This CDR3 is CASSPRDRVAGELFF. For the CDR3, the DNA is TGTGCCAGCAGCCCCCGGGACAGGGTGGCCGGGGAGCTGTTTTTT.

This clonotype showed up just a few times. This chain uses TRBV6-5 with TRBJ2-7; D unresolved. This CDR3 has 14 residues. Trimming cost V 2 bases and J 2 bases, with 10 bases left between them. Germline V gives CDR1 MNHEY, CDR2 SVGAGI. The CDR3 DNA follows: TGTGCCAGCAGTTACCATCGGGTTCCCTACGAGCAGTACTTC. It codes for CASSYHRVPYEQYF.

This clonotype has at least ten counts. The chain links TRBV20-1 to TRBJ2-1, with D maybe TRBD2 (5 bases). The germline V gene encodes CDR1 DFQATT and CDR2 SNEGSKA (reference sequence). The ends were cut back, 1 base at V and 0 bases at J, with 22 bases in the middle. The CDR3 covers 19 residues. The CDR3 nucleotides are TGCAGTGCTAGAGGCGCGGGTAGCGCCCTCCTAAGCTCCTACAATGAGCAGTTCTTC. Amino acid sequence: CSARGAGSALLSSYNEQFF.

This clonotype was seen at least ten times. This sequence joins TRBV27 and TRBJ2-7, with TRBD1 matching over 8 bases. Germline V gives CDR1 MNHEY, CDR2 SMNVEV (reference sequence). With 3 bases clipped from V and 6 bases from J, the junction kept 4 bases outside the gene matches. The CDR3 extends over 13 amino acids. The chain's CDR3 is CASSFHDRGEQYF. CDR3 bases: TGTGCCAGCAGTTTCCACGACAGGGGCGAGCAGTACTTC.

The chain uses TRBV19 and TRBJ2-7; a possible D gene is TRBD1 (5 bases). The CDR3 consists of 13 residues. Deletions cut 8 bases from V and 0 bases from J, with 11 bases between. CDR1 LNHDA and CDR2 SQIVND come from the germline V gene (reference sequence). The CDR3: CASGQGASYEQYF. The CDR3 DNA reads TGTGCCAGTGGGCAGGGCGCCTCCTACGAGCAGTACTTC.

CDR3 sequence (DNA): TGCAGTGCTAGTTTGGGCGGCCCCGGGACCCAGTACTTC. Protein sequence: CSASLGGPGTQYF. The V gene is TRBV20-1, the J gene TRBJ2-5; D unclear. The CDR3 contains 13 residues. Trimming shortened V by 3 bases and J by 7 bases, and 15 bases separated the two germline ends. Germline CDR1 DFQATT, CDR2 SNEGSKA (reference sequence).